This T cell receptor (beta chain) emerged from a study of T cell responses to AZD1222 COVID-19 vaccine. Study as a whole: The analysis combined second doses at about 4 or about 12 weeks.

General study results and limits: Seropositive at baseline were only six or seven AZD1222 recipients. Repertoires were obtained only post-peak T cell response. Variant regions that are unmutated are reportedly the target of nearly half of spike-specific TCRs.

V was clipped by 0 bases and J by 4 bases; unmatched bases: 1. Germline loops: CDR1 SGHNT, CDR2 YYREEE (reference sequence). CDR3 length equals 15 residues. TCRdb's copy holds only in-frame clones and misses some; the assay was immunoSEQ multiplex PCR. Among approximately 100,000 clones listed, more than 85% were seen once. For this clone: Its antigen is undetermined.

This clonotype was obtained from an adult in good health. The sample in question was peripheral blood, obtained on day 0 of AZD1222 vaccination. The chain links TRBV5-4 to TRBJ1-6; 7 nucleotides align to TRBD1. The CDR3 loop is CASSLEQGYNSPLHF. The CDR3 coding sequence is TGTGCCAGCAGCTTGGAACAGGGGTATAATTCACCCCTCCACTTT.